This T cell receptor beta chain was captured in a study of metastatic and nonmetastatic thyroid tumors (dated by TCRdb to the early 2020s). Broadly, across the study: The researchers compared repertoires between peripheral blood samples and tumor or nodule tissue samples from patients with malignant or benign thyroid disease. What the authors observed across the whole study: TCR beta diversity was reported as significantly higher in malignant tumors than in benign nodules, in both blood and tumor samples.

The library was made by PCR. The listed sequencing device is Illumina HiSeq 4000. The TCR beta-chain CDR3 region of each patient was profiled by high-throughput sequencing. On the study's bioinformatics: CDR3 differences across clinicopathological groups were used to build a classifier for discriminating distant-metastatic papillary thyroid cancer patients. The Shannon index was used to measure repertoire diversity, and the Morisita-Horn index was used to measure how similar tumor and blood repertoires were. Through fastp at Q25 and MiXCR, TCRdb rebuilt clones from the public reads, retaining in-frame beta chains. None of the V and J calls come from the authors' own analysis; TCRdb made them. The sample table lists about 9,100 clones, roughly 21% of them with a count of one. The ten largest account for less than 20% of the sample. Details on this clone: Its antigen is unknown. The junction departs from the called germline gene at one end, perhaps through a read error.

None of the patients had been given any treatment before thyroid surgery. The study retrospectively analysed patient clinical samples collected from about 2012 to 2018 using T-cell receptor beta sequencing. The CDR3 holds 15 amino acids from the cysteine to the phenylalanine. Only the CDR3 DNA stays, 45 bases, in frame from base 1. According to the germline V gene, CDR1 reads SGHTA and CDR2 reads FQGTGA. Sequences were obtained from adjacent normal tissue. Rearrangement joined TRBV7-3 to TRBJ2-2; perhaps TRBD2 is the D gene, with 5 bases matching. This TCR was recovered from a female donor with papillary thyroid cancer or a benign thyroid nodule (not recorded which). Some clones in this sample may be carry-over from other donors' samples. The DNA is as follows: TGTGCCAGCAGCCCCTGGGTGGCAGAAACCGGGGAGCAGTTTTTT. The translation is CASSPWVAETGEQFF.